The 19 T cell receptor beta chains listed next were all sequenced from one sample in a study of regulatory dendritic cells for organ transplantation. TCRdb's copy holds only in-frame clones and misses some; the assay was immunoSEQ multiplex PCR. The sample carries some 28,000 clones, roughly 85% recorded once. Material: naive CD4+ T cells from blood. Stated subset: CD45RA+ naive T cells. These receptors came from a human donor in good health.

The V gene is TRBV4-1, the J gene TRBJ1-4, with 8 bases identical to TRBD1. This CDR3 spans 18 amino acids. V lost 2 bases and J lost 4; bases outside the gene matches: 12. CDR1 and CDR2 (germline): MGHRA, YSYEKL. This CDR3 is CASSQSRTGFKNNEKLFF. DNA of the CDR3: TGCGCCAGCAGCCAAAGTCGGACAGGGTTTAAAAATAATGAAAAACTGTTTTTT.

V is TRBV7-3 and J is TRBJ2-5; 9 bases are shared with TRBD1. The germline V gene has CDR1 SGHTA and CDR2 FQGTGA. The CDR3 is made up of 13 amino acids. The V and J ends lost 5 bases and 4 bases, in that order; junction bases with no gene match: 2. The CDR3 region is CASSQQGAETQYF. In DNA form, the CDR3 reads TGTGCCAGCAGCCAACAGGGGGCAGAGACCCAGTACTTC.

The chain carries TRBV2 and TRBJ1-1; TRBD1 aligns across 8 bases. Germline V lookup: CDR1 SNHLY, CDR2 FYNNEI. V dropped 5 bases and J dropped 1; count of bases not matched to a gene: 6. CDR3 length: 15 amino acids. The chain's CDR3 is CASSLRQGTNTEAFF. In DNA form, the CDR3 reads TGTGCCAGCAGTCTTCGACAGGGGACGAACACTGAAGCTTTCTTT.

The CDR3: CASSPAGAGNTIYF. The CDR3, as DNA: TGCGCCAGCAGCCCGGCGGGGGCTGGAAACACCATATATTTT. The V call is TRBV5-1, the J call TRBJ1-3, with TRBD1 as a possible D gene (5 bases). The germline V gene has CDR1 SGHRS and CDR2 YFSETQ. Deletions cut 4 bases from V and 2 bases from J, with 10 bases between. The CDR3 length is 14 residues. The full variable domain, completed using reference TRBV5-1 and TRBJ1-3, is KAGVTQTPRYLIKTRGQQVTLSCSPISGHRSVSWYQQTPGQGLQFLFEYFSETQRNKGNFPGRFSGRQFSNSRSEMNVSTLELGDSALYLCASSPAGAGNTIYFGEGSWLTVV.

CDR3 amino acids: CASSTYLAISEETQYF. The CDR3 DNA sequence: TGTGCCAGCAGCACCTACTTAGCTATCTCAGAGGAGACCCAGTACTTC. This chain connects TRBV7-2 to TRBJ2-5; unclear D gene. CDR1 is SGHTA, CDR2 FQGNSA, per germline. The CDR3 extends over 16 amino acids. Trimming cost V 5 bases and J 5 bases, with 21 bases left between them.

This chain links TRBV6-1 with TRBJ1-1, with no clear D. V was pared by 0 bases and J by 3 bases, with 8 bases between. Looked up from germline, CDR1 is MNHNS and CDR2 is SASEGT. The CDR3 runs to 14 residues. The CDR3 sequence is CASSEAVSDTEAFF. The CDR3 nucleotides are TGTGCCAGCAGTGAAGCGGTGAGTGACACTGAAGCTTTCTTT.

The chain is built from TRBV19 and TRBJ1-5; 7 bases agree with TRBD1. Germline CDR1 reads LNHDA; CDR2 reads SQIVND (reference sequence). The junction had 6 bases not matched to a gene; V was cut back by 4 bases and J by 6 bases. The CDR3 is 14 residues long. In DNA, the CDR3 is TGTGCCAGTAGTAAGGGTGCAGGGGGTCAGCCCCAGCATTTT. It specifies CASSKGAGGQPQHF. Combining the CDR3 with reference TRBV19 and TRBJ1-5 gives the whole variable domain DGGITQSPKYLFRKEGQNVTLSCEQNLNHDAMYWYRQDPGQGLRLIYYSQIVNDFQKGDIAEGYSVSREKKESFPLTVTSAQKNPTAFYLCASSKGAGGQPQHFGDGTRLSIL.

This clone appeared a single time. The chain uses TRBV5-6 and TRBJ2-3; 7 nucleotides align to TRBD2. V lost 1 base, J lost 2 bases, and 4 bases stayed unmatched. This CDR3 has 15 amino acids. The germline V gene encodes CDR1 SGHDT and CDR2 YYEEEE. CDR3 DNA sequence: TGTGCCAGCAGCTTGCAGCGGGGATCCACAGATACGCAGTATTTT. It encodes CASSLQRGSTDTQYF.

This clone was recorded only once. The chain is built from TRBV7-2 and TRBJ1-2; D uncertain. In germline, CDR1 is SGHTA, CDR2 FQGNSA. The CDR3 extends over 15 amino acids. V was pared by 1 base and J by 0 bases, with 9 bases between. The CDR3 DNA reads as TGTGCCAGCAGCTTAGACTTGATAGCTAACTATGGCTACACCTTC. It codes for CASSLDLIANYGYTF.

The chain has TRBV2 and TRBJ2-5, with 7 bases lining up with TRBD2. TRBJ2-7 explains the end of the DNA better; the J call may be wrong. Germline V gene sequence: CDR1 SNHLY, CDR2 FYNNEI. The CDR3 runs 14 residues. CDR3 protein: CASSLRAGTYEQYF. DNA for the CDR3: TGTGCCAGCAGTCTACGAGCGGGGACCTACGAGCAGTACTTC.

This chain connects TRBV19 to TRBJ1-4, with 11 bases that match TRBD1. Germline V gene data show CDR1 as LNHDA and CDR2 as SQIVND (reference sequence). CDR3 length equals 16 residues. Unmatched junction bases numbered 10, after V lost 7 bases and J lost 6 bases. The CDR3 reads CASTPADRGHDEKLFF. CDR3 nucleotides: TGTGCCAGTACCCCAGCGGACAGGGGGCACGATGAAAAACTGTTTTTT.

The chain combines TRBV5-6 with TRBJ2-7; TRBD1 aligns across 7 bases. This CDR3 contains 14 residues. CDR1 is SGHDT and CDR2 is YYEEEE in the germline V gene. With V trimmed by 2 bases and J by 2 bases, 4 bases remained unmatched. The CDR3 nucleotides read TGTGCCAGCAGCTTTCGACAGGGCACCTACGAGCAGTACTTC. Translated, it gives CASSFRQGTYEQYF.

This clone was detected once. The DNA of the CDR3 is TGTGCCAGCAGCTTGGTAGGCGGTCACTATGGCTACACCTTC. Translation gives CASSLVGGHYGYTF. The chain joins TRBV5-4 to TRBJ1-2; no definite D call. Germline V CDR1 and CDR2: SGHNT, YYREEE (reference sequence). The V end lost 0 bases, the J end lost 3 bases, and 9 bases lay between the germline ends. The CDR3 extends over 14 amino acids.

The rearrangement joins TRBV11-1 to TRBJ2-1; maybe TRBD2 (7 bases). Trimming left V 5 bases short and J 7 bases short, with 18 bases between. The CDR3 is made up of 15 amino acids. Per the germline V gene, CDR1 is SGHAT and CDR2 is FQDESV (reference sequence). CDR3 loop: CASSRFQGRENEQFF. Written as DNA, the CDR3 is TGTGCCAGCAGCCGCTTTCAGGGGAGGGAAAATGAGCAGTTCTTC.

The rearrangement joins TRBV11-3 to TRBJ1-6; no clear D gene. There are 13 residues in the CDR3. Germline CDR1 and CDR2: SGHNT and YENEEA. V was shortened by 5 bases and J by 2 bases, with 4 bases between the two germline ends. DNA of the CDR3: TGTGCCAGCAGCCCCACCTATAATTCACCCCTCCACTTT. Its protein is CASSPTYNSPLHF.

The CDR3 here is CASSFDSMNTEAFF. In DNA form, the CDR3 reads TGCGCCAGCAGCTTCGACAGCATGAACACTGAAGCTTTCTTT. The chain employs TRBV5-1 and TRBJ1-1; D might be TRBD1 (5 bases). With 2 bases removed from V and 0 bases from J, the gap between germline ends came to 8 bases. The CDR3 consists of 14 residues. CDR1 is SGHRS, CDR2 YFSETQ, per germline.

The chain carries TRBV10-3 and TRBJ1-2, with D possibly matching TRBD1 (6 bases). Germline V lookup: CDR1 ENHRY, CDR2 SYGVKD. The V gene lost 7 bases and the J gene lost 2 bases, with 17 bases spanning the gap. CDR3 size: 15 residues. CDR3 DNA: TGTGCCATCACAAGGGGGGCGGGGGAAAACTATGGCTACACCTTC. Translating it yields CAITRGAGENYGYTF.

This sequence joins TRBV2 and TRBJ1-4; 8 nucleotides align to TRBD1. The CDR3 covers 14 residues. Germline lookup yields CDR1 SNHLY and CDR2 FYNNEI. V trimming: 2 bases; J trimming: 11 bases; junction bases outside the gene matches: 7. CDR3 bases: TGTGCCAGCAGTGAACAGGGGGCCGGCGGGAAACTGTTTTTT. Its protein product is CASSEQGAGGKLFF. Combining the CDR3 with reference TRBV2 and TRBJ1-4 gives the whole variable domain EPEVTQTPSHQVTQMGQEVILRCVPISNHLYFYWYRQILGQKVEFLVSFYNNEISEKSEIFDDQFSVERPDGSNFTLKIRSTKLEDSAMYFCASSEQGAGGKLFFGSGTQLSVL.

V usage is TRBV7-8 and J usage is TRBJ1-1, with a possible D match to TRBD1 (5 bases). The germline V and J ends were trimmed by 3 bases and 1 base, with 12 bases remaining between them. The CDR3 extends over 15 amino acids. CDR1 SGHVS and CDR2 FQNEAQ come from the germline V gene. CDR3 region: CASSFTRGGNTEAFF. CDR3 bases: TGTGCCAGCAGCTTCACGCGGGGGGGGAACACTGAAGCTTTCTTT.